The present entry profiles one TCR beta chain with its context. What this receptor recognizes is not known. Base qualities were left out, and no much larger clone turns up one base away. Collaborating institutions collected whole blood in K2EDTA tubes following their own protocols. For TCRbeta analysis, collaborator samples were shipped as frozen whole blood, as isolated PBMCs, or as DNA extracted from either sample type. The sample originates from a study of blood T cell repertoires in COVID-19 (dated by TCRdb to 2018 to 2020). As for the study more broadly: Collaborator samples came from the United States, Italy and Spain and covered acute and convalescent phases of COVID-19. The material from the prospective study consisted of cDNA or gDNA derived from T cells, B-cell-depleted T cells, or PBMCs. Subjects who had been exposed to COVID-19, were actively infected with it, or had recovered from it provided the deeply sampled blood TCRbeta repertoires that made up the dataset. The repertoires were released in a freely available public database meant as a resource for research on the immune response to SARS-CoV-2. The samples were drawn from the first 160 participants of the ongoing ImmuneRACE study and from 950 to 1,500 subjects provided by 6 global collaborators. A de-identified subject ID, COVID-19 status, age in years and sex were almost always included in the sample metadata. Where available, HLA class I and class II types were taken from metadata supplied by the sample provider and were not determined by assay-based typing.

Per the germline V gene (reference sequence), LNHDA is the CDR1 and SQIVND is the CDR2. V is reduced by 7 bases and J by 6 bases, leaving a spacing of 15 bases between them. Counted from cysteine to phenylalanine, this CDR3 has 14 amino acids. Kept here is only the CDR3 DNA, which spans 42 bases and is read in frame from base 1. TCRbeta CDR3 regions were amplified from genomic DNA by means of the immunoSEQ Assay, a bias-controlled multiplex PCR. As for how the authors treated the data: The number of nucleated cells in each sample was estimated from the amplification of reference gene primers within the assay. To quantify the absolute abundance of each unique TCRbeta CDR3 rearrangement, sequence reads were collapsed and filtered. For each sample, productive Simpson clonality was calculated by taking the square root of Simpson's diversity index across productive rearrangements. TCRdb stores this immuneACCESS table with in-frame sequences only. Part of the clones is absent; in the studies checked, under half of the shortfall reflects unresolved V genes, and no reason is known for the rest. V and J calls and clone size are as listed in that table; D and trimming were resolved from the DNA. For this sample the table gives some 120,000 clones, of which about two thirds were detected only once. 0.75% to 0.9% of the sample belongs to the ten largest clones.

Beyond this particular receptor, the publication reports: How much clinical and demographic metadata was included differed by source and by participant, and the metadata was provided uncurated.

Sequenced: peripheral blood. The V gene is TRBV19 and the J gene is TRBJ1-4, with the D gene uncertain. This receptor was taken from a human donor with acute or convalescent COVID-19. The donor label of this sample is uncertain. CDR3 region: CASTPRRADEKLFF. The DNA reads TGTGCCAGTACCCCCCGGAGGGCGGATGAAAAACTGTTTTTT.